A selection of T cell receptor beta chains follows, all from one sample in a study of cytomegalovirus exposure and HLA in healthy donors. Method: immunoSEQ multiplex PCR; TCRdb's copy keeps in-frame clones and lacks some. Of about 130,000 clones listed, 80% are singletons. The sample consisted of PBMCs. The receptors originated from a woman aged 40 to 49 in good health and CMV-seronegative. The CDR3 runs from the conserved cysteine through the conserved F or W. The D gene is left open where the match is weak. Rows give clone size only sometimes, using once, few, many, or a class for an expanded clone.

j_gene | abundance | v_gene | d_gene | CDR3nt | CDR3aa
TRBJ2-3 | NA | TRBV7-2 | NA | TGTGCCAGCAGCTTACACAGGGCAACAGATACGCAGTATTTT | CASSLHRATDTQYF
TRBJ1-5 | NA | TRBV11-2 | TRBD1 | TGTGCCAGCAGCGTGGACAGGGGTGGTCAGCCCCAGCATTTT | CASSVDRGGQPQHF
TRBJ1-2 | NA | TRBV18 | NA | TGTGCCAGCTCACTGACAGAGCCCTATGGCTACACCTTC | CASSLTEPYGYTF
TRBJ2-7 | NA | TRBV29-1 | NA | TGCAGCGTTGAAGATCCAGGGGCAAGGTACGAGCAGTACTTC | CSVEDPGARYEQYF
TRBJ1-1 | NA | TRBV7-2 | NA | TGTGCCAGCAGCTCATACCGGACAGTCGAACTTGGGCGTACTGAAGCTTTCTTT | CASSSYRTVELGRTEAFF
TRBJ2-2 | few | TRBV2 | TRBD1 | TGTGCCAGCAGTGCCCCGACAGGGGAAAGAACCGGGGAGCTGTTTTTT | CASSAPTGERTGELFF
TRBJ2-7 | NA | TRBV19 | TRBD1 | TGTGCCAGCAGTCCGGGACAGGGAGTCTACGAGCAGTACTTC | CASSPGQGVYEQYF
TRBJ2-5 | NA | TRBV5-6 | TRBD2 | TGTGCCAGCAGCTTGAGATCAGCGGGGTCGAGGGAGACCCAGTACTTC | CASSLRSAGSRETQYF
TRBJ1-5 | once | TRBV4-2 | TRBD1 | TGTGCCAGCAGCCTGGACAGGGGCAATCAGCCCCAGCATTTT | CASSLDRGNQPQHF
TRBJ1-5 | NA | TRBV7-8 | NA | TGTGCCAGCAGCTTAGATCGTCAGCCCCAGCATTTT | CASSLDRQPQHF
TRBJ2-1 | NA | TRBV12-5 | TRBD2 | TGTGCTAGTGGTCCCCTCCGGACTAGCTGGGATGAGCAGTTCTTC | CASGPLRTSWDEQFF
TRBJ2-7 | NA | TRBV11-2 | NA | TGTGCCAGCAGCCTAGGCCCCCAGGGGAGCTACGAGCAGTACTTC | CASSLGPQGSYEQYF
TRBJ2-1 | NA | TRBV7-8 | TRBD2 | TGTGCCAGCAGCCCCCGAGCGGGAGTAATGGGGAATGAGCAGTTCTTC | CASSPRAGVMGNEQFF
TRBJ1-3 | NA | TRBV5-1 | NA | TGCGCCAGCAGCCTGGACACTTCAGGGCCCGGAAACACCATATATTTT | CASSLDTSGPGNTIYF
TRBJ2-5 | NA | TRBV9 | TRBD2 | TGTGCCAGCAGCGTAGGGAGCGGGGGGTTGACCCAGTACTTC | CASSVGSGGLTQYF
TRBJ2-3 | NA | TRBV4-2 | TRBD2 | TGTGCCAGCAGCCAAGGGGGTCCGGGACTAGCGGGCCTCACAGATACGCAGTATTTT | CASSQGGPGLAGLTDTQYF
TRBJ2-3 | NA | TRBV6-6 | NA | TGTGCCAGCAGTTCACTAGTCAGCACAGATACGCAGTATTTT | CASSSLVSTDTQYF
TRBJ1-2 | NA | TRBV15 | TRBD1 | TGTGCCACCAGCATAGACAGGGGGCGCAACTATGGCTACACCTTC | CATSIDRGRNYGYTF
TRBJ2-6 | NA | TRBV4-2 | NA | TGTGCCAGCAGCCAAGAGGGGTCAGGGCAGCACTTGTTTGGGGCCAACGTCCTGACTTTC | CASSQEGSGQHLFGANVLTF
TRBJ2-5 | NA | TRBV6-1 | NA | TGTGCCAGCAGTGATCGGGTTCCGGAGACCCAGTACTTC | CASSDRVPETQYF
TRBJ1-3 | NA | TRBV9 | TRBD1 | TGTGCCAGCAAAGGAGAGGGGGCACTCGGAAACACCATATATTTT | CASKGEGALGNTIYF
TRBJ2-3 | NA | TRBV7-8 | NA | TGTGCCAGCAGCGATATCCGGTCCACAGATACGCAGTATTTT | CASSDIRSTDTQYF
TRBJ2-2 | NA | TRBV9 | NA | TGTGCCAGCAGCGACGATCCAGGGGTTGACACCGGGGAGCTGTTTTTT | CASSDDPGVDTGELFF
TRBJ1-2 | NA | TRBV9 | TRBD1 | TGTGCCAGCAGCCAAAGACGACAGGGAAGGAACTATGGCTACACCTTC | CASSQRRQGRNYGYTF
TRBJ1-4 | NA | TRBV27 | NA | TGTGCCAGCAGTTTCGGGAGGGCTAATGAAAAACTGTTTTTT | CASSFGRANEKLFF
TRBJ2-2 | few | TRBV19 | NA | TGTGCCAGTAGTTTGGGGGGGCAAAGAGCCGGGGAGCTGTTTTTT | CASSLGGQRAGELFF
TRBJ2-5 | NA | TRBV7-8 | NA | TGTGCCAGCAGCTTACCAGGGCTTTTGGAGACCCAGTACTTC | CASSLPGLLETQYF
TRBJ2-7 | NA | TRBV19 | TRBD1 | TGTGCCAGTAGTAAGGGGACAGGGAGATACTACGAGCAGTACTTC | CASSKGTGRYYEQYF
TRBJ1-4 | NA | TRBV6-1 | TRBD1 | TGTGCCAGCTCCGACAGGACAGGAGATAATGAAAAACTGTTTTTT | CASSDRTGDNEKLFF
TRBJ2-5 | NA | TRBV7-2 | TRBD1 | TGTGCCAGCAGCTTGTCCGGGACCAGGGGGGAGACCCAGTACTTC | CASSLSGTRGETQYF
TRBJ2-6 | once | TRBV7-9 | TRBD1 | TGTGCCAGCACCCCCGGGACAGGACTCTCTGGGGCCAACGTCCTGACTTTC | CASTPGTGLSGANVLTF
TRBJ2-2 | NA | TRBV6-4 | NA | TGTGCCAGCAGTGTTGAGAGAACCGGGGAGCTGTTTTTT | CASSVERTGELFF
TRBJ2-7 | NA | TRBV13 | NA | TGTGCCACCAAACTTGGGGGCACTTACGAGCAGTACTTC | CATKLGGTYEQYF
TRBJ1-2 | NA | TRBV19 | NA | TGTGCCAGTGCAGGCCTGGGCTACACCTTC | CASAGLGYTF
TRBJ2-1 | NA | TRBV5-4 | NA | TGTGCCAGCAGCTTGGGTAGGGGGAAGAATGAGCAGTTCTTC | CASSLGRGKNEQFF
TRBJ1-1 | few | TRBV5-5 | NA | TGTGCCAGCAGCTTCATCACAGGCAAGTCGGGGAACACTGAAGCTTTCTTT | CASSFITGKSGNTEAFF
TRBJ2-4 | NA | TRBV10-2 | TRBD2 | TGCGCCAGCAGGGGGATGGGGGGGAAAAACATTCAGTACTTC | CASRGMGGKNIQYF
TRBJ2-7 | NA | TRBV4-3 | NA | TGCGCCAGCAGCCGGGACTTCTCCTACGAGCAGTACTTC | CASSRDFSYEQYF
TRBJ2-2 | NA | TRBV29-1 | NA | TGCAGCGTTCTCGGGGGAACCGGGGAGCTGTTTTTT | CSVLGGTGELFF
TRBJ2-7 | NA | TRBV27 | NA | TGTGCCAGCGGGACAAGCTCCTACGAGCAGTACTTC | CASGTSSYEQYF
TRBJ2-7 | NA | TRBV5-1 | TRBD1 | TGCGCCAGCAGCTTGGGAGGGACAGGTAACTACGAGCAGTACTTC | CASSLGGTGNYEQYF
TRBJ1-2 | once | TRBV13 | NA | TGTGCCAGCAGTTATCAGGGGTCTAACTATGGCTACACCTTC | CASSYQGSNYGYTF
TRBJ2-3 | NA | TRBV7-9 | NA | TGTGCCAGCAGCTCGACTAGAGTGGGCACAGATACGCAGTATTTT | CASSSTRVGTDTQYF
TRBJ2-7 | NA | TRBV18 | TRBD2 | TGTGCCAGCTCACCCAGGATAGCGGGATTCTACGAGCAGTACTTC | CASSPRIAGFYEQYF
TRBJ2-1 | NA | TRBV4-3 | TRBD2 | TGCGCCAGCAGCCAAGGGGGGGGAATTAACAATGAGCAGTTCTTC | CASSQGGGINNEQFF
TRBJ2-2 | NA | TRBV18 | NA | TGTGCCAGCTCAATTGACAGCACCGGGGAGCTGTTTTTT | CASSIDSTGELFF
TRBJ1-1 | NA | TRBV4-1 | TRBD1 | TGCGCCAGCACAGGGGGCCGGAACACTGAAGCTTTCTTT | CASTGGRNTEAFF
TRBJ2-7 | NA | TRBV5-1 | NA | TGCGCCAGCAGCTTGGAAGGTCTAGCGAGCGAGCAGTACTTC | CASSLEGLASEQYF
TRBJ2-1 | NA | TRBV9 | NA | TGTGCCAGCAGTGTGGCTGGTGAGCAGTTCTTC | CASSVAGEQFF